This T cell receptor (beta chain) was sequenced during a study of T cells in Graves' hyperthyroidism and ophthalmopathy. In its sample, this clonotype was seen a few times. Trimming pared 4 bases from V and 5 bases from J, leaving 15 bases between. Looked up from germline, CDR1 is SGHRS and CDR2 is YFSETQ. CDR3 length: 14 residues. Regions amplified from RNA transcripts were the TCR beta CDR3 regions. Carried out on the TCR CDR3, a first-round RT-PCR used the HTBI primer set. MiXCR, applied by TCRdb to the multiplex PCR reads, yields one record per CDR3 protein. The sample has 350,000 or so distinct CDR3 sequences; less than 20% are singletons.

Input material: blood. The sequence derives from a woman in her thirties or forties with Graves' ophthalmopathy. The gene calls are TRBV5-1 and TRBJ1-1; D gene uncertain. CDR3 protein: CASSRIIGRTEAFF. As DNA, the CDR3 is TGCGCCAGCAGCCGAATAATCGGGAGGACTGAAGCTTTCTTT. The full variable domain, rest sourced from reference TRBV5-1 and TRBJ1-1, is KAGVTQTPRYLIKTRGQQVTLSCSPISGHRSVSWYQQTPGQGLQFLFEYFSETQRNKGNFPGRFSGRQFSNSRSEMNVSTLELGDSALYLCASSRIIGRTEAFFGQGTRLTVV.